What follows are 24 T cell receptor beta chains derived from one specimen sequenced in a study of blood T cell repertoires in COVID-19 (dated by TCRdb to 2019 to 2021). Libraries were made using the immunoSEQ multiplex PCR assay. Sourced from immuneACCESS, this table was stored by TCRdb with only in-frame sequences that have V and J called. A share of the clones is absent; for the studies checked, an unresolved V gene accounts for under half, and the remainder has no known explanation. The sample yields 200,000 to 250,000 clones; about 86% were counted once. Around 1.5% of the sample belongs to the ten largest clones. Specimen: peripheral blood. These receptors came from a man aged 18 to 30 with active or convalescent COVID-19.

The chain carries TRBV5-4 and TRBJ2-4; D is ambiguous. This CDR3 is 12 amino acids long. CDR1 and CDR2 from the germline V gene are SGHNT and YYREEE (reference sequence). The V end lost 4 bases, the J end lost 8 bases, and 10 bases lay between the germline ends. The CDR3 reads CASSPGLDIQYF. CDR3 coding DNA: TGTGCCAGCAGCCCCGGTCTGGACATTCAGTACTTC.

The chain couples TRBV18 to TRBJ1-4; D is undetermined. Deletions cut 2 bases from V and 7 bases from J, with 11 bases between. CDR1 is KGHSH and CDR2 is LQKENI in the germline V gene. This CDR3 has 14 amino acids. The CDR3 region is CASSPNGVPEKLFF. The CDR3 region has the DNA TGTGCCAGCTCACCAAACGGGGTTCCTGAAAAACTGTTTTTT. The full variable domain, in which reference TRBV18 and TRBJ1-4 provide the parts outside the CDR3, is NAGVMQNPRHLVRRRGQEARLRCSPMKGHSHVYWYRQLPEEGLKFMVYLQKENIIDESGMPKERFSAEFPKEGPSILRIQQVVRGDSAAYFCASSPNGVPEKLFFGSGTQLSVL.

The chain employs TRBV27 and TRBJ2-7; D might be TRBD2 (5 bases). Between the trimmed V and J ends, which lost 1 base and 2 bases, there was a span of 18 bases. The CDR3 loop spans 17 amino acids. Germline V lookup: CDR1 MNHEY, CDR2 SMNVEV (reference sequence). CDR3 DNA: TGTGCCAGCAGTTTATTGGCTAGCCCAATCCGTCCCTACGAGCAGTACTTC. Protein sequence: CASSLLASPIRPYEQYF.

The chain carries TRBV5-5 and TRBJ2-3; 8 bases agree with TRBD2. The length of the CDR3 is 14 residues. CDR1 SGHKS and CDR2 YYEKEE come from the germline V gene (reference sequence). The V segment lost 7 bases and the J segment 6 bases; nucleotides outside the gene matches: 10. Here the CDR3 reads CASFTERERDTQYF. CDR3 in DNA: TGTGCCAGCTTTACGGAGCGGGAGCGGGATACGCAGTATTTT.

DNA for the CDR3: TGTGCCAGCAGCCGTCGACAGGGGGAGACGATTAATTCACCCCTCCACTTT. Translating gives CASSRRQGETINSPLHF. The chain has TRBV7-8 and TRBJ1-6; 9 bases agree with TRBD1. The CDR3 is 17 amino acids. V gave up 5 bases and J gave up 6 bases; unmatched junction bases: 11. Germline V lookup: CDR1 SGHVS, CDR2 FQNEAQ.

Comments on this clone: Other DNA sequences from this sample encode an identical CDR3 as well. J is TRBJ2-7 and V is TRBV4-1; TRBD2 is a possible D gene (5 bases). Germline V gene data show CDR1 as MGHRA and CDR2 as YSYEKL. The CDR3 covers 14 residues. Trimming stripped 0 bases from V and 4 bases from J, with 10 bases between. The CDR3 bases are TGCGCCAGCAGCCAAGATCCTGGAGGATACGAGCAGTACTTC. This translates into CASSQDPGGYEQYF.

This clone was recorded a few times. V is TRBV7-2 and J is TRBJ1-1; D gene uncertain. Trimming shortened V by 2 bases and J by 5 bases, and 18 bases separated the two germline ends. Germline V gene sequence: CDR1 SGHTA, CDR2 FQGNSA. This CDR3 comprises 16 residues. The CDR3 DNA follows: TGTGCCAGCAGCTTAAACCAACCCAACAGTGGGACTGAAGCTTTCTTT. Its protein product is CASSLNQPNSGTEAFF.

This chain joins TRBV7-3 and TRBJ2-5, with D perhaps matching TRBD1 (5 bases). Germline V lookup: CDR1 SGHTA, CDR2 FQGTGA. This CDR3 has 14 amino acids. Trimming removed 0 bases from V and 1 base from J, with 6 bases in between. The CDR3 coding sequence is TGTGCCAGCAGCTTAACGGGGCCCCAAGAGACCCAGTACTTC. Amino acid sequence: CASSLTGPQETQYF.

The chain recombines TRBV24-1 with TRBJ2-3, with TRBD1 matching over 7 bases. Trimming removed 3 bases from V and 2 bases from J; junction bases left unmatched: 4. The CDR3 runs 15 residues. Germline CDR1 and CDR2: KGHDR and SFDVKD. In DNA form, the CDR3 reads TGTGCCACCAGTGATGCCGGGACAGCCACAGATACGCAGTATTTT. Residues: CATSDAGTATDTQYF.

J is TRBJ1-6 and V is TRBV19; D is ambiguous. The ends were cut back, 5 bases at V and 0 bases at J, with 5 bases in the middle. CDR1 and CDR2 from the germline V gene are LNHDA and SQIVND (reference sequence). The CDR3 has 14 amino acids. CDR3 sequence: CASSRSSYNSPLHF. CDR3 in DNA: TGTGCCAGTAGTCGTAGCTCCTATAATTCACCCCTCCACTTT.

V and J are TRBV5-1 and TRBJ2-6; maybe TRBD2 (5 bases). The germline V gene has CDR1 SGHRS and CDR2 YFSETQ. This CDR3 contains 16 residues. V lost 1 base to trimming and J lost 1 base, with 9 bases between them. CDR3 loop: CASSLTGRSGANVLTF. In DNA form, the CDR3 reads TGCGCCAGCAGCTTGACGGGAAGATCTGGGGCCAACGTCCTGACTTTC.

The V and J genes are TRBV28 and TRBJ1-2, with D perhaps matching TRBD1 (6 bases). This CDR3 spans 12 amino acids. Germline assignment: CDR1 MDHEN and CDR2 SYDVKM. With 7 bases removed from V and 8 bases from J, the gap between germline ends came to 14 bases. This CDR3 is CASTQGSEGYTF. In nucleotides, the CDR3 is TGTGCCAGCACCCAGGGGTCCGAAGGCTACACCTTC.

This clone appeared once. The V call is TRBV12-3 or TRBV12-4, the J call TRBJ2-1; TRBD2 aligns across 8 bases. The CDR3 spans 13 residues. Trimming removed 6 bases from V and 9 bases from J; junction bases left unmatched: 7. The CDR3 here is CASSLSAGAEQFF. As DNA, the CDR3 is TGTGCCAGCAGCCTGTCAGCGGGAGCTGAGCAGTTCTTC.

The rearrangement links TRBV6-4 to TRBJ1-4, with D possibly matching TRBD1 (5 bases). CDR3 length: 12 amino acids. Germline V gives CDR1 MRHNA, CDR2 SNTAGT. The V and J ends lost 8 bases and 10 bases respectively, with 14 bases between them. Here the CDR3 DNA reads TGTGCCAGCGCGGCCCTCGGGGGAAAACTGTTTTTT. Amino acids: CASAALGGKLFF.

This rearrangement joins TRBV2 to TRBJ2-7, with TRBD2 matching 12 bases. With V trimmed by 5 bases and J by 5 bases, 10 bases remained unmatched. Germline V gene data show CDR1 as SNHLY and CDR2 as FYNNEI. The CDR3 consists of 16 residues. CDR3 coding DNA: TGTGCCAGCAGTAGAGAAGGACTAGCGGGACTCCACGAGCAGTACTTC. Protein: CASSREGLAGLHEQYF. The full variable domain, in which reference TRBV2 and TRBJ2-7 provide the parts outside the CDR3, is EPEVTQTPSHQVTQMGQEVILRCVPISNHLYFYWYRQILGQKVEFLVSFYNNEISEKSEIFDDQFSVERPDGSNFTLKIRSTKLEDSAMYFCASSREGLAGLHEQYFGPGTRLTVT.

The J gene is TRBJ2-2, the V gene TRBV29-1, with 7 positions matching TRBD1. Per the germline V gene, CDR1 is SQVTM and CDR2 is ANQGSEA. V shed 6 bases and J 6 bases; nucleotides not matched to a gene: 13. This CDR3 comprises 15 residues. DNA of the CDR3: TGCAGCGTCGGAGAGGGGGCAGGGCAGGCCGGGGAGCTGTTTTTT. It specifies CSVGEGAGQAGELFF.

The gene calls are TRBV4-2 and TRBJ2-1; 9 nucleotides line up with TRBD2. Germline CDR1 is LGHNA and CDR2 is YNFKEQ. This CDR3 is 15 amino acids long. V lost 4 bases, J lost 2 bases, and 3 bases stayed unmatched. The CDR3 bases are TGTGCCAGCAGCCCTAGACTAGCGGCCTACAATGAGCAGTTCTTC. Protein: CASSPRLAAYNEQFF.

Remarks on this clone: This CDR3 is also generated by other DNA sequences in the sample. The genes are TRBV27 and TRBJ1-4, with 7 nucleotides matching TRBD1. CDR3 size: 15 residues. V was clipped by 4 bases and J by 2 bases; unmatched bases: 4. The germline V gene has CDR1 MNHEY and CDR2 SMNVEV (reference sequence). The CDR3 is CASSSLQGTNEKLFF. CDR3 nucleotides: TGTGCCAGCAGTTCGTTACAGGGGACTAATGAAAAACTGTTTTTT.

The CDR3 region is CASSLTGQPGELFF. In nucleotides, the CDR3 is TGTGCCAGCAGTTTAACCGGACAGCCCGGGGAGCTGTTTTTT. The rearrangement uses TRBV28 and TRBJ2-2; tentatively, D is TRBD1 (6 bases). V dropped 2 bases and J dropped 6 bases, with 10 bases sitting between them. This CDR3 has 14 residues. CDR1 is MDHEN, CDR2 SYDVKM, per germline.

This clone was seen at least ten times. The chain uses TRBV24-1 and TRBJ2-5, with 7 nucleotides matching TRBD1. The germline V gene has CDR1 KGHDR and CDR2 SFDVKD. This CDR3 is 12 amino acids long. V shed 9 bases, J shed 3 bases, and the junction held 3 bases outside the gene matches. CDR3 residues: CATEDRKETQYF. In DNA, the CDR3 is TGTGCCACCGAGGACAGGAAAGAGACCCAGTACTTC.

The chain recombines TRBV19 with TRBJ1-2, with TRBD1 identical over 9 bases. Germline assignment: CDR1 LNHDA and CDR2 SQIVND (reference sequence). V shed 3 bases and J 6 bases; nucleotides not matched to a gene: 11. The CDR3 runs 16 residues. CDR3 sequence (DNA): TGTGCCAGTAGTATTCTATCTTCGGGGACAGGGAATGGCTACACCTTC. Its protein product is CASSILSSGTGNGYTF.

The chain uses TRBV10-3 and TRBJ2-7; 8 bases agree with TRBD1. The junction had 12 bases not matched to a gene; V was cut back by 8 bases and J by 3 bases. The CDR3 is made up of 15 amino acids. CDR1 ENHRY and CDR2 SYGVKD come from the germline V gene. The CDR3 here is CAILDHAGQVYEQYF. CDR3 bases: TGTGCCATCCTAGACCATGCGGGACAGGTCTACGAGCAGTACTTC.

This clone was recorded a few times. This clone may be a read error of a much larger clone one base away. V gene TRBV28 combines with J gene TRBJ1-2, with 10 bases lining up with TRBD1. V lost 6 bases to trimming and J lost 2 bases; unmatched junction nucleotides: 3. Germline CDR1 is MDHEN and CDR2 is SYDVKM. The length of the CDR3 is 14 residues. The CDR3, as DNA: TGTGCCAGCAGCCCGGGACAGGGGAACTATGGCTACACCTTC. It yields the protein CASSPGQGNYGYTF.

For the CDR3, the DNA is TGTGCCAGCAGCAGTACTAGCGGGAGTCAGAATGAGCAGTTCTTC. Residues: CASSSTSGSQNEQFF. The chain links TRBV7-3 to TRBJ2-1; the match to TRBD2 covers 11 bases. The germline gives CDR1 SGHTA, CDR2 FQGTGA. This CDR3 has 15 amino acids. After removal of 5 bases from V and 7 bases from J, the junction contained 7 bases not matched to a gene.